This note documents a single T cell receptor beta chain sequence. This record comes from a study of CD8 T cells in Susac syndrome. Random hexamers were used to reverse transcribe 0.5 to 1 ug of RNA. Via MiXCR, TCRdb re-called the immunoSEQ multiplex PCR reads, giving one row per CDR3 protein. The table shows 200,000 or so distinct CDR3 sequences, with more than 85% occurring only once. The receptor was isolated from a human donor with multiple sclerosis. Sequenced: CD8+ T cells from PBMCs.

This CDR3 is CASSQGMGQTYEQYF. The DNA for the CDR3 is TGTGCCAGCAGCCAAGGTATGGGACAGACCTACGAGCAGTACTTC. V gene TRBV16 combines with J gene TRBJ2-7, with 7 nucleotides matching TRBD1. Germline CDR1 KGHSY, CDR2 FQNENV. The ends lost 2 bases at V and 2 bases at J; junction bases unmatched: 6. The CDR3 is made up of 15 amino acids.